The 8 T cell receptor beta chains reported below all come from one sample, sequenced in a study of response to subunit inactivated influenza vaccine. In TCRdb, the RT-PCR reads were re-called with MiXCR into one record per CDR3 protein. The sample holds 650,000 to 700,000 distinct CDR3 sequences, around 16% seen once. Sequences were derived from PBMCs from blood, sampled 11 to 12 days after vaccination. All receptors derive from a man over 45 who received an inactivated influenza vaccine.

This chain joins TRBV28 and TRBJ2-1; D gene uncertain. The CDR3 has 14 residues. Trimming stripped 2 bases from V and 8 bases from J, with 13 bases between. The germline V gene encodes CDR1 MDHEN and CDR2 SYDVKM. The CDR3, as DNA: TGTGCCAGCAGTTTAGAATATTCCTGGGATGAGCAGTTCTTC. It is translated as CASSLEYSWDEQFF.

The chain employs TRBV20-1 and TRBJ2-3, with 10 bases fitting TRBD2. The CDR3 contains 14 residues. V gave up 6 bases and J gave up 2 bases; unmatched junction bases: 5. Per germline, CDR1 DFQATT and CDR2 SNEGSKA (reference sequence). CDR3 nucleotides: TGCAGTGCCCGTAGCGGGGGGACCACAGATACGCAGTATTTT. As protein: CSARSGGTTDTQYF.

The CDR3 region is CASSFSGGASQNIQYF. The CDR3 DNA follows: TGTGCCAGCAGCTTTTCCGGGGGCGCTTCCCAAAACATTCAGTACTTC. This chain links TRBV5-5 with TRBJ2-4; either TRBD1 or TRBD2 may fit D (6 bases each). Germline assignment: CDR1 SGHKS and CDR2 YYEKEE (reference sequence). The CDR3 contains 16 residues. Trimming took 2 bases from V and 5 from J, leaving 17 bases between them.

The J gene is TRBJ2-7, the V gene TRBV6-1, with 8 bases aligning to TRBD1. With V trimmed by 5 bases and J by 2 bases, 5 bases remained unmatched. This CDR3 is built from 14 residues. Germline loops: CDR1 MNHNS, CDR2 SASEGT. CDR3 sequence reads: CASSQRQGTYEQYF. The CDR3 DNA reads as TGTGCCAGCAGTCAACGACAGGGGACCTACGAGCAGTACTTC.

This clonotype was observed a few times. CDR3 protein: CASSPMDYTQYF. In nucleotides, the CDR3 is TGCGCCAGCAGCCCAATGGATTATACGCAGTATTTT. This chain joins TRBV5-1 and TRBJ2-3, with D unresolved. Germline CDR1 SGHRS, CDR2 YFSETQ. The V gene lost 4 bases and the J gene lost 7 bases, with 10 bases spanning the gap. The CDR3 contains 12 residues.

This clonotype was recorded many times. The CDR3 DNA is TGTGCCATCAGTGGGGGACAGGGGGCCTCCTACGAGCAGTACTTC. Translation: CAISGGQGASYEQYF. The chain recombines TRBV10-3 with TRBJ2-7; 12 positions match TRBD1. V gave up 4 bases and J gave up 0 bases; unmatched junction bases: 1. In germline, CDR1 is ENHRY, CDR2 SYGVKD. This CDR3 has 15 residues.

The J gene is TRBJ2-3, the V gene TRBV7-8; D possibly matches TRBD1 or TRBD2 (5 bases each). Germline values: CDR1 SGHVS, CDR2 FQNEAQ. V dropped 5 bases and J dropped 0 bases, with 15 bases sitting between them. The CDR3 has 16 residues. This CDR3 reads CASSRTGRRSTDTQYF. As DNA, the CDR3 is TGTGCCAGCAGCCGGACGGGACGGAGAAGCACAGATACGCAGTATTTT.

This clonotype was counted ten times or more. The rearrangement uses TRBV20-1 and TRBJ2-3; 7 bases align to TRBD1. In germline, CDR1 is DFQATT, CDR2 SNEGSKA (reference sequence). The J segment lost 4 bases and the V segment lost 3 bases, leaving 13 bases of the junction unmatched. The length of the CDR3 is 16 residues. CDR3 DNA: TGCAGTGCTAGTTCCCAATGGGGGACAGCCTCAGATACGCAGTATTTT. This gives the protein CSASSQWGTASDTQYF.